This T cell receptor beta chain is drawn from a study of metastatic and nonmetastatic thyroid tumors. TCRdb re-called the PCR reads with MiXCR. The sample carries 5,100 or so clones, more than 15% recorded once. This clone is deemed medium-sized. Thyroid surgery took place with no prior treatment in any patient. The CDR3 has 15 residues. The germline CDR1 and CDR2 sequences are SGDLS and YYNGEE. Trimming took off 3 bases at V and 2 bases at J, with 14 bases between the two ends. The receptor comes from a female donor with papillary thyroid cancer or a benign thyroid nodule (not recorded which). Some clones in this sample may be carry-over from other donors' samples. The chain carries TRBV9 and TRBJ1-1, with D unclear. The sequenced material came from adjacent normal tissue. The CDR3, as DNA: TGTGCCAGCAGCGGACCGATTCTGGAAAACACTGAAGCTTTCTTT. The encoded protein is CASSGPILENTEAFF.